A single sample gave rise to the 29 T cell receptor beta chains below, sequenced in a study of technical replicates of blood from a few donors. Sequencing used immunoSEQ multiplex PCR; TCRdb keeps in-frame clones, though not all of them. The sample yields approximately 82,000 clones, about nine tenths seen once. Sequencing was done on a sample of T cells isolated from PBMCs. The source of these receptors is a human donor in good health. Some clones in this sample may be carry-over from other donors' samples.

The chain combines TRBV29-1 with TRBJ2-4; D possibly corresponds to TRBD1 (5 bases). Trimming cost V 5 bases and J 6 bases, with 11 bases left between them. The germline CDR1 and CDR2 sequences are SQVTM and ANQGSEA. This CDR3 is 12 amino acids long. The CDR3 region has the DNA TGCAGCGTTTCCCAGGGAACAAACATTCAGTACTTC. It specifies CSVSQGTNIQYF.

V usage is TRBV19 and J usage is TRBJ1-1; TRBD1 matches 8 bases. The CDR3 runs 15 residues. After removal of 8 bases from V and 0 bases from J, the junction contained 8 bases not matched to a gene. CDR1 is LNHDA and CDR2 is SQIVND in the germline V gene (reference sequence). The CDR3 DNA sequence: TGTGCCAGTGGGGACAGGCCGGGAGTGAACACTGAAGCTTTCTTT. As protein: CASGDRPGVNTEAFF.

This clone was picked up a small number of times. The chain joins TRBV7-2 to TRBJ1-2; 8 nucleotides match TRBD1. After removal of 3 bases from V and 12 bases from J, the junction contained 6 bases not matched to a gene. This CDR3 comprises 12 residues. Germline CDR1 and CDR2: SGHTA and FQGNSA. The CDR3 DNA follows: TGTGCCAGCAGCTTGGACAGACAGGGGAACACCTTC. It codes for CASSLDRQGNTF.

The gene calls are TRBV7-8 and TRBJ2-1; 10 positions match TRBD2. After removal of 5 bases from V and 8 bases from J, the junction contained 12 bases not matched to a gene. The CDR3 covers 16 residues. CDR1 and CDR2 (germline): SGHVS, FQNEAQ. CDR3 region: CASSGGASGSIYEQFF. The CDR3 DNA is TGTGCCAGCAGCGGAGGTGCTAGCGGGAGTATCTATGAGCAGTTCTTC.

V and J are TRBV6-4 and TRBJ2-2; tentative D call: TRBD1 (6 bases). Between the trimmed V and J ends, which lost 4 bases and 7 bases, there was a span of 13 bases. This CDR3 is 14 amino acids long. Germline CDR1 and CDR2: MRHNA and SNTAGT. The CDR3 DNA reads TGTGCCAGCAGTGCTACAGGGTACGGCGGGGAGCTGTTTTTT. Its translation is CASSATGYGGELFF.

The gene calls are TRBV5-5 and TRBJ1-1; unclear D gene. Germline CDR1 SGHKS, CDR2 YYEKEE (reference sequence). The CDR3 sequence is 14 residues long. Trimming took off 1 base at V and 4 bases at J, with 11 bases between the two ends. Here the CDR3 reads CASSLWAGLTEAFF. CDR3 in DNA: TGTGCCAGCAGCTTGTGGGCAGGTCTCACTGAAGCTTTCTTT.

The CDR3 loop reads CASSYPRAGDTQYF. CDR3 in DNA: TGTGCCAGCAGTTATCCGCGGGCTGGAGATACGCAGTATTTT. The chain links TRBV6-6 to TRBJ2-3; TRBD2 is a possible D gene (5 bases). Germline V lookup: CDR1 MNHNY, CDR2 SVGAGI (reference sequence). Trimming pared 3 bases from V and 5 bases from J, leaving 12 bases between. The CDR3 length is 14 residues.

The chain combines TRBV7-2 with TRBJ1-1; D is perhaps TRBD1 (6 bases). Per the germline V gene, CDR1 is SGHTA and CDR2 is FQGNSA. V lost 1 base and J 6 bases, leaving 12 bases between the germline ends. This CDR3 comprises 14 residues. The CDR3 here is CASSLGGGWAEAFF. DNA of the CDR3: TGTGCCAGCAGCTTAGGGGGGGGCTGGGCTGAAGCTTTCTTT.

The chain links TRBV2 to TRBJ2-3, with a tentative D call TRBD1 (6 bases). Germline CDR1 and CDR2: SNHLY and FYNNEI. V gave up 6 bases and J gave up 2 bases, with 18 bases separating them. The length of the CDR3 is 16 residues. This CDR3 is CASRPSRGGYTDTQYF. Written as DNA, the CDR3 is TGTGCCAGCAGGCCGAGTCGTGGGGGCTACACAGATACGCAGTATTTT.

The V gene is TRBV30, the J gene TRBJ2-7; a weak D match, TRBD2 (5 bases). The CDR3 totals 11 residues. Per germline, CDR1 GTSNPN and CDR2 SVGIG (reference sequence). Between the trimmed V and J ends, which lost 2 bases and 4 bases, there was a span of 6 bases. The CDR3 DNA sequence: TGTGCCTGGAGTAGGGAGTACGAGCAGTACTTC. Its translation is CAWSREYEQYF.

The chain has TRBV19 and TRBJ1-2, with D maybe TRBD1 (6 bases). The CDR3 loop spans 16 amino acids. Trimming removed 0 bases at V and 4 bases at J, with 15 bases between. Germline assignment: CDR1 LNHDA and CDR2 SQIVND (reference sequence). For the CDR3, the DNA is TGTGCCAGTAGTATAGATGGAAAGGGGGTTAGCTATGGCTACACCTTC. As protein: CASSIDGKGVSYGYTF. Looking up the rest from reference TRBV19 and TRBJ1-2 gives the full variable domain: DGGITQSPKYLFRKEGQNVTLSCEQNLNHDAMYWYRQDPGQGLRLIYYSQIVNDFQKGDIAEGYSVSREKKESFPLTVTSAQKNPTAFYLCASSIDGKGVSYGYTFGSGTRLTVV.

This rearrangement joins TRBV11-2 to TRBJ2-7, with D tentatively TRBD1 (6 bases). V lost 6 bases to trimming and J lost 4 bases, with 13 bases between them. Germline V CDR1 and CDR2: SGHAT, FQNNGV. This CDR3 region has 13 residues. The CDR3 loop reads CASSLSTGYEQYF. Here the CDR3 DNA reads TGTGCCAGCAGTCTAAGTACAGGGTACGAGCAGTACTTC.

V and J are TRBV28 and TRBJ2-4; 8 bases map to TRBD2. The CDR3 is made up of 18 amino acids. The J segment lost 0 bases and the V segment lost 4 bases, leaving 11 bases of the junction unmatched. Germline CDR1 is MDHEN and CDR2 is SYDVKM. CDR3 sequence: CASSYAWWREEAKNIQYF. The CDR3 DNA is TGTGCCAGCAGTTATGCCTGGTGGCGGGAGGAAGCCAAAAACATTCAGTACTTC.

The rearrangement uses TRBV9 and TRBJ2-7; D may be TRBD1 (6 bases). V gave up 0 bases and J gave up 4 bases, with 17 bases separating them. This CDR3 spans 16 amino acids. Germline V gene data show CDR1 as SGDLS and CDR2 as YYNGEE. The CDR3 reads CASSVGEGGLGYEQYF. In DNA form, the CDR3 reads TGTGCCAGCAGCGTAGGGGAAGGGGGTTTAGGTTACGAGCAGTACTTC.

This clone was seen just once. The chain couples TRBV15 to TRBJ1-2; a possible D gene is TRBD1 (5 bases). The CDR3 sequence is 16 residues long. CDR1 LNHNV and CDR2 YYDKDF come from the germline V gene (reference sequence). V was pared by 0 bases and J by 2 bases, with 13 bases between. The DNA of the CDR3 is TGTGCCACCAGCAGAGATCAGTGGCAGGGCAACTATGGCTACACCTTC. Translated, it gives CATSRDQWQGNYGYTF.

The chain joins TRBV7-2 to TRBJ1-1; 7 bases fit TRBD1. Germline CDR1 SGHTA, CDR2 FQGNSA. J lost 13 bases, V lost 0 bases, and 8 bases had no gene match. The CDR3 contains 13 residues. The CDR3 spells CASSLARTGRIFF. The CDR3 DNA sequence: TGTGCCAGCAGCTTAGCACGGACAGGAAGAATTTTCTTT.

The chain links TRBV6-5 to TRBJ1-4; D is undetermined. From germline, CDR1 is MNHEY and CDR2 SVGAGI. The CDR3 covers 15 residues. The V and J ends lost 6 bases and 7 bases respectively, with 18 bases between them. CDR3 sequence (DNA): TGTGCCAGCAGCCCCGGAATGTTCGCGGGTGAAAAACTGTTTTTT. Amino acids: CASSPGMFAGEKLFF.

This clone was picked up one time. The V call is TRBV11-3, the J call TRBJ2-1, with 7 nucleotides matching TRBD1. Germline trimming cut 4 bases from V and 4 bases from J; bases unmatched to any gene: 4. Per the germline V gene, CDR1 is SGHNT and CDR2 is YENEEA. The CDR3 length is 14 residues. As DNA, the CDR3 is TGTGCCAGCAGCTCGTGGGACAGATACAATGAGCAGTTCTTC. This codes for CASSSWDRYNEQFF.

The chain recombines TRBV5-4 with TRBJ2-1; TRBD1 aligns across 11 bases. The V segment lost 2 bases and the J segment 5 bases; nucleotides outside the gene matches: 3. The CDR3 spans 15 residues. Per germline, CDR1 SGHNT and CDR2 YYREEE (reference sequence). CDR3 amino acids: CASSLLDRGHNEQFF. The CDR3, as DNA: TGTGCCAGCAGCTTACTGGACAGGGGGCACAATGAGCAGTTCTTC.

The rearrangement joins TRBV2 to TRBJ1-6; perhaps TRBD1 as D (5 bases). V lost 8 bases and J 1 base, leaving 15 bases between the germline ends. Germline values: CDR1 SNHLY, CDR2 FYNNEI. This CDR3 contains 16 residues. CDR3 in amino acids: CASCPGWGSYNSPLHF. The CDR3 nucleotides are TGTGCCAGCTGTCCAGGGTGGGGATCCTATAATTCACCCCTCCACTTT.

The rearrangement uses TRBV11-3 and TRBJ1-4, with D possibly TRBD1 on 6 matching bases. Germline V gene sequence: CDR1 SGHNT, CDR2 YENEEA. V lost 5 bases and J 8 bases, leaving 12 bases between the germline ends. This CDR3 region has 13 residues. CDR3 amino acids: CASSGTGSEKLFF. The CDR3 nucleotides read TGTGCCAGCAGCGGAACAGGGAGCGAAAAACTGTTTTTT.

This chain uses TRBV4-1 with TRBJ2-3, with TRBD2 identical over 8 bases. CDR1 MGHRA and CDR2 YSYEKL come from the germline V gene. The CDR3 has 18 amino acids. V shed 2 bases, J shed 1 base, and the junction held 11 bases outside the gene matches. The CDR3 nucleotides are TGCGCCAGCAGCCAAACCGGGCCCTTACTAGCGGGCACAGATACGCAGTATTTT. This encodes CASSQTGPLLAGTDTQYF.

This chain connects TRBV29-1 to TRBJ1-2; D gene uncertain. Trimming stripped 4 bases from V and 1 base from J, with 7 bases between. Germline V gene data show CDR1 as SQVTM and CDR2 as ANQGSEA. This CDR3 has 12 amino acids. CDR3 sequence: CSVVANNYGYTF. Written as DNA, the CDR3 is TGCAGCGTTGTAGCTAATAACTATGGCTACACCTTC.

The CDR3 bases are TGCGCCAGCAGTGAGTCTACTAGCGGGAGGTCACTAGCCAAAAACATTCAGTACTTC. It is translated as CASSESTSGRSLAKNIQYF. The genes are TRBV10-2 and TRBJ2-4; 12 bases are shared with TRBD2. With V trimmed by 0 bases and J by 0 bases, 6 bases remained unmatched. The CDR3 totals 19 residues. Germline V gene sequence: CDR1 WSHSY, CDR2 SAAADI.

This clone has a handful of counts. The V gene is TRBV7-2, the J gene TRBJ2-2; 13 nucleotides align to TRBD2. This CDR3 has 15 amino acids. CDR1 is SGHTA, CDR2 FQGNSA, per germline. Germline trimming cut 5 bases from V and 7 bases from J; bases unmatched to any gene: 4. In nucleotides, the CDR3 is TGTGCCAGCAGCCGGACTAGCGGGAGTGTCGGGGAGCTGTTTTTT. Translation gives CASSRTSGSVGELFF.

The rearrangement joins TRBV9 to TRBJ2-7; 7 bases line up with TRBD2. Unmatched junction bases numbered 10, after V lost 3 bases and J lost 7 bases. CDR3 length: 14 residues. From germline, CDR1 is SGDLS and CDR2 YYNGEE. The CDR3 reads CASSGGRGLGEQYF. CDR3 DNA sequence: TGTGCCAGCAGCGGCGGGAGAGGCTTAGGAGAGCAGTACTTC. The full variable domain, in which reference TRBV9 and TRBJ2-7 provide the parts outside the CDR3, is DSGVTQTPKHLITATGQRVTLRCSPRSGDLSVYWYQQSLDQGLQFLIQYYNGEERAKGNILERFSAQQFPDLHSELNLSSLELGDSALYFCASSGGRGLGEQYFGPGTRLTVT.

This chain links TRBV30 with TRBJ2-7; the D gene is possibly TRBD2 (6 bases). The V gene lost 5 bases and the J gene lost 6 bases, with 14 bases spanning the gap. CDR3 length: 12 amino acids. Germline CDR1 reads GTSNPN; CDR2 reads SVGIG (reference sequence). CDR3 protein: CAWASLASEQYF. In DNA form, the CDR3 reads TGTGCCTGGGCCTCACTAGCTAGCGAGCAGTACTTC.

The chain has TRBV9 and TRBJ1-2; maybe TRBD1 (6 bases). Germline CDR1 reads SGDLS; CDR2 reads YYNGEE. V gave up 3 bases and J gave up 2 bases, with 14 bases separating them. CDR3 size: 15 residues. The CDR3 DNA reads TGTGCCAGCAGCGCAAACAGGGATCGGAACTATGGCTACACCTTC. Translation gives CASSANRDRNYGYTF.

This sequence joins TRBV5-1 and TRBJ1-3; 7 bases are shared with TRBD1. Germline CDR1 reads SGHRS; CDR2 reads YFSETQ. This CDR3 has 14 residues. V dropped 5 bases and J dropped 3; count of bases not matched to a gene: 5. The CDR3 DNA reads TGCGCCAGCAGTCTTGGACAGGATGGAAACACCATATATTTT. Translated, it gives CASSLGQDGNTIYF.